What follows describes a single TCR beta chain. Antigen specificity is unknown. Germline V gives CDR1 MNHNS, CDR2 SASEGT. The J segment lost 5 bases and the V segment lost 5 bases, leaving 4 bases of the junction unmatched. This CDR3 is 14 amino acids long. This entry comes from a study of cytomegalovirus exposure and HLA in healthy donors. Whole-study results and caveats: Donor immune exposure was known only as CMV serostatus.

PCR employed 60 Vbeta and 13 Jbeta primers. The table came from immunoSEQ multiplex PCR; TCRdb's copy has only in-frame clones and leaves some out. Of about 200,000 clones listed, more than 65% are singletons. The sequenced material came from PBMCs. The receptor was derived from a man between 45 and 60 years old in good health and CMV-seronegative. The V call is TRBV6-1, the J call TRBJ1-5; TRBD1 matches at 9 bases. In DNA form, the CDR3 reads TGTGCCAGCAGTTCCGGGACAGGGTATCAGCCCCAGCATTTT. It yields the protein CASSSGTGYQPQHF.